This record looks at one TCR beta chain sequence and its context. Its antigen remains unidentified. The sample comes from a study of OX40 agonist ivuxolimab in advanced cancers. As for the study in general: Among those enrolled, mean age was approximately 62 years (range roughly 23 to 90) and approximately 80% were male.

Blood was sampled at baseline, cycle 4 day 1, and cycle 7 day 1. There are 16 residues in the CDR3. V lost 1 base, J lost 6 bases, and 17 bases lay in between. Germline assignment: CDR1 SGHNT and CDR2 YENEEA. The data were produced by immunoSEQ multiplex PCR, yet TCRdb's version contains in-frame clones alone and is incomplete. The sample shows about 96,000 clones, less than 85% of them seen only once. Study-wide findings and caveats: In the 0.1 to 3.0 mg/kg range, CD4+ and CD8+ blood T cells had expanded clonally by week 6.

The chain links TRBV11-3 to TRBJ2-3; possible D gene TRBD1, 5 bases. The receptor was derived from an adult with an advanced solid tumor such as melanoma, head and neck, liver or kidney cancer. Here the sequenced sample was CD4+ or CD8+ T cells sorted from blood, taken in a trial of the OX40 agonist ivuxolimab. The CDR3: CASSLGPSRATDTQYF. CDR3 bases: TGTGCCAGCAGCTTAGGTCCCAGCAGGGCTACGGATACGCAGTATTTT.